The rows below give T cell receptor beta chains drawn from one sample of a study of T cell responses to AZD1222 COVID-19 vaccine. Sequencing used immunoSEQ multiplex PCR; TCRdb keeps in-frame clones, though not all of them. The sample lists 130,000 or so clones, around 84% occurring once. The source material was peripheral blood, sampled on day 0 of AZD1222 vaccination. These receptors were taken from an adult in good health. The CDR3 runs from the conserved cysteine through the conserved F or W. The D gene is left open where the match is weak. Size is stated for part of the rows, as once, few or many counts, or as a class when the clone is expanded.

size	length	J	D	V	CDR3	DNA
NA	15	TRBJ2-1	NA	TRBV19	CASSIDLTGIGEQFF	TGTGCCAGTAGTATAGATCTAACAGGGATAGGTGAGCAGTTCTTC
NA	16	TRBJ2-2	TRBD1	TRBV27	CASSFARQGITGELFF	TGTGCCAGCAGTTTTGCCAGACAGGGTATAACCGGGGAGCTGTTTTTT
NA	18	TRBJ1-2	NA	TRBV27	CASSTARDSRGSNYGYTF	TGTGCCAGCAGTACTGCCCGGGACTCCCGGGGCTCTAACTATGGCTACACCTTC
NA	12	TRBJ2-3	NA	TRBV3-1/TRBV3-2	CASLSLRGTQYF	TGTGCCAGCCTGAGCCTTCGGGGTACGCAGTATTTT
NA	14	TRBJ1-5	NA	TRBV27	CASSSGDTGQPQHF	TGTGCCAGCAGTTCAGGGGATACGGGTCAGCCCCAGCATTTT
few	13	TRBJ1-6	NA	TRBV9	CASSVGGGSPLHF	TGTGCCAGCAGCGTAGGCGGGGGCTCACCCCTCCACTTT
once	16	TRBJ2-7	TRBD2	TRBV7-3	CASSLYSSGGPYEQYF	TGTGCCAGCAGCTTATATTCTAGCGGGGGGCCCTACGAGCAGTACTTC
NA	15	TRBJ2-2	TRBD1	TRBV28	CASSPGDRNTGELFF	TGTGCCAGCAGTCCCGGGGACAGGAACACCGGGGAGCTGTTTTTT
once	17	TRBJ1-6	NA	TRBV9	CASSPGGGSSYNSPLHF	TGTGCCAGCAGCCCCGGGGGGGGTAGCTCCTATAATTCACCCCTCCACTTT
NA	16	TRBJ2-4	TRBD2	TRBV19	CASNPGGRGVKNIQYF	TGTGCCAGTAACCCGGGGGGGCGTGGGGTCAAAAACATTCAGTACTTC
NA	13	TRBJ2-5	NA	TRBV2	CASSEGQGGTQYF	TGTGCCAGCAGTGAAGGACAGGGAGGGACCCAGTACTTC
NA	13	TRBJ2-3	TRBD2	TRBV20-1	CSASRGVTDTQYF	TGCAGTGCTAGTCGGGGGGTCACAGATACGCAGTATTTT
NA	13	TRBJ1-1	NA	TRBV10-1	CASSEGGNTEAFF	TGCGCCAGCAGTGAGGGGGGGAACACTGAAGCTTTCTTT
NA	12	TRBJ2-5	NA	TRBV2	CASSGQQETQYF	TGTGCCAGCAGTGGACAACAAGAGACCCAGTACTTC
NA	13	TRBJ2-3	NA	TRBV24-1	CATSSGATDTQYF	TGTGCCACCAGTTCAGGGGCCACAGATACGCAGTATTTT
NA	12	TRBJ1-5	NA	TRBV19	CASSPRGKPQHF	TGTGCCAGTAGTCCAAGGGGGAAGCCCCAGCATTTT
NA	14	TRBJ2-7	TRBD2	TRBV19	CASKRTSGGYEQYF	TGTGCCAGTAAACGGACTAGCGGGGGTTACGAGCAGTACTTC
NA	12	TRBJ2-3	NA	TRBV29-1	CSVEKASDTQYF	TGCAGCGTTGAAAAGGCATCAGATACGCAGTATTTT
once	18	TRBJ2-3	NA	TRBV3-1/TRBV3-2	CASSQYHPPYPSTDTQYF	TGTGCCAGCAGCCAATACCATCCACCATACCCGAGCACAGATACGCAGTATTTT
NA	14	TRBJ1-1	NA	TRBV6-2/TRBV6-3	CASSYDTGNTEAFF	TGTGCCAGCAGTTACGATACAGGGAACACTGAAGCTTTCTTT
NA	14	TRBJ1-1	NA	TRBV19	CASSMRGENTEAFF	TGTGCCAGTAGTATGCGGGGGGAGAACACTGAAGCTTTCTTT
NA	13	TRBJ2-7	NA	TRBV2	CASGQGGHYEQYF	TGTGCCAGCGGGCAGGGAGGTCACTACGAGCAGTACTTC
NA	13	TRBJ1-2	NA	TRBV9	CASSVGWGWGYTF	TGTGCCAGCAGCGTAGGCTGGGGCTGGGGCTACACCTTC
NA	16	TRBJ2-3	NA	TRBV6-5	CASSYELTASTDTQYF	TGTGCCAGCAGTTACGAGTTGACAGCTAGCACAGATACGCAGTATTTT
once	12	TRBJ2-1	NA	TRBV5-6	CASSLTRGEQFF	TGTGCCAGCAGCTTGACCCGGGGTGAGCAGTTCTTC
NA	13	TRBJ1-2	NA	TRBV4-3	CASSPLGVYGYTF	TGCGCCAGCAGCCCCTTGGGGGTCTATGGCTACACCTTC
NA	14	TRBJ2-7	NA	TRBV9	CASSEGTAGAEQYF	TGTGCCAGCAGCGAGGGGACGGCGGGGGCCGAGCAGTACTTC
NA	12	TRBJ1-1	NA	TRBV28	CASSVHSFEAFF	TGTGCCAGCAGTGTCCACAGTTTTGAAGCTTTCTTT
NA	15	TRBJ2-6	TRBD1	TRBV9	CASSGQGRGANVLTF	TGTGCCAGCAGCGGACAGGGTCGTGGGGCCAACGTCCTGACTTTC
NA	14	TRBJ1-6	TRBD1	TRBV7-6	CASSGTGRESPLHF	TGTGCCAGCAGCGGGACAGGTCGGGAATCACCCCTCCACTTT
NA	13	TRBJ1-3	NA	TRBV29-1	CSVGQSSGNTIYF	TGCAGCGTTGGGCAGAGCTCTGGAAACACCATATATTTT
NA	14	TRBJ2-7	TRBD1	TRBV19	CASIGTGESHEQYF	TGTGCCAGTATAGGAACAGGGGAGTCCCACGAGCAGTACTTC
NA	19	TRBJ1-3	NA	TRBV28	CASSLILGLPDPSGNTIYF	TGTGCCAGCAGTTTAATTCTCGGACTGCCCGATCCATCTGGAAACACCATATATTTT
few	14	TRBJ2-7	TRBD1	TRBV7-8	CASSLQDRAGEQYF	TGTGCCAGCAGCTTACAGGACAGGGCAGGCGAGCAGTACTTC
many	13	TRBJ1-2	NA	TRBV7-9	CASSWGESYGYTF	TGTGCCAGCAGCTGGGGGGAAAGCTATGGCTACACCTTC
NA	14	TRBJ1-3	NA	TRBV6-6	CASSPRGTGNTIYF	TGTGCCAGCTCCCCTAGGGGAACTGGAAACACCATATATTTT
NA	14	TRBJ2-2	NA	TRBV27	CASSLLWQSGELFF	TGTGCCAGCAGTTTACTGTGGCAGTCCGGGGAGCTGTTTTTT
NA	14	TRBJ1-3	NA	TRBV4-1	CASSQVVSGNTIYF	TGCGCCAGCAGCCAAGTGGTCAGTGGAAACACCATATATTTT
NA	15	TRBJ2-7	TRBD1	TRBV5-1	CASSLRGTVSHEQYF	TGCGCCAGCAGCTTGAGAGGGACAGTAAGCCACGAGCAGTACTTC
NA	13	TRBJ1-6	NA	TRBV6-5	CASSYAASSPLHF	TGTGCCAGCAGTTACGCGGCAAGCTCACCCCTCCACTTT
NA	15	TRBJ2-1	TRBD1	TRBV9	CASSVGTGEKGEQFF	TGTGCCAGCAGCGTCGGGACAGGGGAGAAGGGTGAGCAGTTCTTC
NA	15	TRBJ1-6	NA	TRBV15	CATSREALRGSPLHF	TGTGCCACCAGCAGAGAAGCGCTACGAGGTTCACCCCTCCACTTT
NA	15	TRBJ1-6	NA	TRBV7-9	CASNERGSYNSPLHF	TGTGCCAGCAACGAACGGGGTTCCTATAATTCACCCCTCCACTTT
NA	14	TRBJ2-7	NA	TRBV5-1	CASSRIQQGPEQYF	TGCGCCAGCAGCCGAATCCAACAGGGTCCCGAGCAGTACTTC
NA	15	TRBJ1-2	NA	TRBV7-9	CASSLREGGGYGYTF	TGTGCCAGCAGCTTAAGGGAAGGTGGGGGCTATGGCTACACCTTC
NA	13	TRBJ1-2	NA	TRBV5-6	CASRRIQNYGYTF	TGTGCCAGCAGGCGGATACAGAACTATGGCTACACCTTC
NA	14	TRBJ1-2	NA	TRBV3-1/TRBV3-2	CASSQDLGGHSYTF	TGTGCCAGCAGCCAAGACTTAGGGGGGCATAGCTACACCTTC
once	14	TRBJ1-2	NA	TRBV5-1	CASSSGQGRYGYTF	TGCGCCAGCAGCTCGGGACAAGGCCGCTATGGCTACACCTTC
NA	13	TRBJ2-3	TRBD2	TRBV28	CASGLAGLDTQYF	TGTGCCTCTGGACTAGCGGGGTTGGATACGCAGTATTTT
NA	14	TRBJ1-2	TRBD1	TRBV5-1	CASSWDRGNYGYTF	TGCGCCAGCAGCTGGGACAGGGGTAACTATGGCTACACCTTC
NA	13	TRBJ1-5	NA	TRBV28	CASSSGTAQPQHF	TGTGCCAGCAGTTCTGGGACTGCCCAGCCCCAGCATTTT
NA	16	TRBJ2-5	NA	TRBV5-4	CASSDVRAGGTETQYF	TGTGCCAGCAGCGATGTGAGGGCTGGGGGGACAGAGACCCAGTACTTC
NA	15	TRBJ2-2	TRBD1	TRBV12-5	CASAPDRGGPGELFF	TGTGCTAGTGCCCCGGACAGGGGAGGGCCCGGGGAGCTGTTTTTT
NA	17	TRBJ2-6	TRBD1	TRBV19	CASTRGDRGSGANVLTF	TGTGCCAGTACCCGCGGGGACAGGGGCTCTGGGGCCAACGTCCTGACTTTC
NA	15	TRBJ1-6	NA	TRBV25-1	CASSDLGRGGSPLHF	TGTGCCAGCAGTGACCTTGGACGAGGGGGTTCACCCCTCCACTTT